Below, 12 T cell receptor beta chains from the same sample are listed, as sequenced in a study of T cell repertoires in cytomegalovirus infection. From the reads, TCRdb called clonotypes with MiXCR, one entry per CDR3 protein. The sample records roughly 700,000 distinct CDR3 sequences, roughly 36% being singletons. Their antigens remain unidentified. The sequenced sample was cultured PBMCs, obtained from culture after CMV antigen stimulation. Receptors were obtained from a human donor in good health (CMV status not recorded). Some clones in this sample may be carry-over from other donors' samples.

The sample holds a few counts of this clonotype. DNA for the CDR3: TGCGCCAGCAGCTACCCGACTGCTCAAGAGACCCAGTACTTC. Amino acids: CASSYPTAQETQYF. The chain is built from TRBV5-1 and TRBJ2-5; no firm D call. Germline lookup yields CDR1 SGHRS and CDR2 YFSETQ. The CDR3 loop spans 14 amino acids. V was trimmed by 3 bases and J by 2 bases, leaving 11 bases between them.

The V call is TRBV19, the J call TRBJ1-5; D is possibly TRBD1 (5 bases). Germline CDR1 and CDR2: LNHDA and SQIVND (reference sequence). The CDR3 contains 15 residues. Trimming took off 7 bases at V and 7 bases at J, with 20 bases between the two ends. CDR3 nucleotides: TGTGCCAGTATCGATTCTCCAGGGTCAAACCAGCCCCAGCATTTT. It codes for CASIDSPGSNQPQHF.

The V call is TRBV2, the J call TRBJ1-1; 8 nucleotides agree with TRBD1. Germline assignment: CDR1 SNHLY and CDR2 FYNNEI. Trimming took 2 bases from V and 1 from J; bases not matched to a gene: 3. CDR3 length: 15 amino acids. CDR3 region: CASSELGQGNTEAFF. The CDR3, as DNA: TGTGCCAGCAGTGAACTAGGACAGGGGAACACTGAAGCTTTCTTT.

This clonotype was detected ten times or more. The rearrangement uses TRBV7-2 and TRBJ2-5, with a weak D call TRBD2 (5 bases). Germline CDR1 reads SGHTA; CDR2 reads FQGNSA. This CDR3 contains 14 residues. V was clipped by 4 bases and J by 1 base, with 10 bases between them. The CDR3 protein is CASSSTRAQETQYF. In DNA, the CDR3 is TGTGCCAGCAGCTCAACTAGAGCCCAAGAGACCCAGTACTTC.

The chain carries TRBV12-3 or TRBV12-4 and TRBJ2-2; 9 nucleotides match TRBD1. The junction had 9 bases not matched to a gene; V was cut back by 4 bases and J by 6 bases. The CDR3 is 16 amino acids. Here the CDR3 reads CASSSHYGTGSGELFF. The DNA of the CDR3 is TGTGCCAGCAGTTCACATTACGGGACAGGGTCCGGGGAGCTGTTTTTT.

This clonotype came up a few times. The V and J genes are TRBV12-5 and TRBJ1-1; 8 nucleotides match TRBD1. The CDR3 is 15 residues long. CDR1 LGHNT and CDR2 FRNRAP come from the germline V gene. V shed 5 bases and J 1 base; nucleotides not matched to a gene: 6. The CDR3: CASGPEGTGNTEAFF. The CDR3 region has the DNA TGTGCTAGTGGTCCGGAGGGGACAGGGAACACTGAAGCTTTCTTT.

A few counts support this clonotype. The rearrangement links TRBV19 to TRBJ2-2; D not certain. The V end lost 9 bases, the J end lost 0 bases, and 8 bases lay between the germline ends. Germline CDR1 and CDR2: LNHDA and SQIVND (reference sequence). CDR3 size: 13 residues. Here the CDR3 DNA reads TGTGCCAGCGGAGCCACGAACACCGGGGAGCTGTTTTTT. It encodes CASGATNTGELFF. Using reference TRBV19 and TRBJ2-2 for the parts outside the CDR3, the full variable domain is DGGITQSPKYLFRKEGQNVTLSCEQNLNHDAMYWYRQDPGQGLRLIYYSQIVNDFQKGDIAEGYSVSREKKESFPLTVTSAQKNPTAFYLCASGATNTGELFFGEGSRLTVL.

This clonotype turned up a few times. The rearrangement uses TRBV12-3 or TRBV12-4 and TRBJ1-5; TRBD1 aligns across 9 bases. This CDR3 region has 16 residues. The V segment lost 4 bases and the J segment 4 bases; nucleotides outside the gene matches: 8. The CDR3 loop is CASSYRTGAPNQPQHF. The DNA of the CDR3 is TGTGCCAGCAGTTATCGGACAGGGGCCCCTAATCAGCCCCAGCATTTT.

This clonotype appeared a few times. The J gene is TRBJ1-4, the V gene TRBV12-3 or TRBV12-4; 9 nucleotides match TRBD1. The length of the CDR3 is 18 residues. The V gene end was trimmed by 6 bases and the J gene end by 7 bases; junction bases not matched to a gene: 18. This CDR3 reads CASRVAGTGNFESEKLFF. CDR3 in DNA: TGTGCCAGCAGGGTAGCCGGGACAGGGAATTTCGAGAGTGAAAAACTGTTTTTT.

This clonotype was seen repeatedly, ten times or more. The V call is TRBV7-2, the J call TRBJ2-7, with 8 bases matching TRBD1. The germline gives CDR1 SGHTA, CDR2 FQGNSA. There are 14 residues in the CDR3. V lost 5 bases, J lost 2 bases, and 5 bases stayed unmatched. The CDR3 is CASSTGQGPYEQYF. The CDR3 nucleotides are TGTGCCAGCAGCACCGGACAGGGACCCTACGAGCAGTACTTC.

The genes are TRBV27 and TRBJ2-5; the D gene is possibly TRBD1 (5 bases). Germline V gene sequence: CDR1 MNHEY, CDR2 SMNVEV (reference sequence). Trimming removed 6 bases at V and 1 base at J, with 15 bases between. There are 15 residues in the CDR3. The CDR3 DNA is TGTGCCAGCAGCCCCAGGGTCTCCCCCCAAGAGACCCAGTACTTC. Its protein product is CASSPRVSPQETQYF.

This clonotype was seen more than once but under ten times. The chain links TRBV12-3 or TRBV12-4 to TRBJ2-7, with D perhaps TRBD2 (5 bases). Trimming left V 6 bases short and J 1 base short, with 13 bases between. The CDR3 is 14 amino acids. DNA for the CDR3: TGTGCCAGCAGCCCCACGGGAAATTCCTACGAGCAGTACTTC. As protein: CASSPTGNSYEQYF.